This T cell receptor beta chain was identified in a study of blood T cell repertoires in COVID-19. At the level of the study: The United States, Italy and Spain supplied acute and convalescent COVID-19 samples. The analysed material was cDNA or gDNA that came from T cells, B-cell-depleted T cells, or PBMCs.

V was pared by 8 bases and J by 4 bases, with 9 bases of the junction left unmatched. Per germline, CDR1 SEHNR and CDR2 FQNEAQ (reference sequence). This CDR3 is built from 15 residues. How the authors handled the data: Reference gene primer amplification gave estimated nucleated cell counts. The protocol was immunoSEQ multiplex PCR, while the TCRdb copy is restricted to in-frame clones and leaves out a portion. That table is the source of V, J and clone size, and D and trimming were worked out from the DNA. The table has more than 90,000 clones, about four fifths seen once. Specimen: peripheral blood. This clonotype was sampled from a man older than 75 with acute or convalescent COVID-19. The V gene is TRBV7-9, the J gene TRBJ2-2; TRBD1 matches 8 bases. CDR3 sequence: CASAFPGGGTGELFF. For the CDR3, the DNA is TGTGCCAGCGCATTCCCAGGGGGCGGCACCGGGGAGCTGTTTTTT.